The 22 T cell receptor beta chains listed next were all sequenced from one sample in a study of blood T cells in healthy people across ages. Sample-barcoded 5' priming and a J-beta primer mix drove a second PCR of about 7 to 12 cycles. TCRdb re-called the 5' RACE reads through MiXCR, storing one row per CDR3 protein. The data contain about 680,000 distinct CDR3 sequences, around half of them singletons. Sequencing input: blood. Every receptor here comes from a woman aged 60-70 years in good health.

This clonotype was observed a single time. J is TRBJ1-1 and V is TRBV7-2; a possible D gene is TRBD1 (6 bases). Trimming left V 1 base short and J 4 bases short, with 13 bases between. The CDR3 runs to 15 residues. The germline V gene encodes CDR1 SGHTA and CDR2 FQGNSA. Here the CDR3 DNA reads TGTGCCAGCAGCTTAGTCGGACAGCTAAGCACTGAAGCTTTCTTT. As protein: CASSLVGQLSTEAFF.

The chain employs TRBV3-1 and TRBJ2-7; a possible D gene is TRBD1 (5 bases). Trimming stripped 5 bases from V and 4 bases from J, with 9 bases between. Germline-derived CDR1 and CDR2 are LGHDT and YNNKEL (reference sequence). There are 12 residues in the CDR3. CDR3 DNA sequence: TGTGCCAGCAGCAAACAGGCTTACGAGCAGTACTTC. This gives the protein CASSKQAYEQYF.

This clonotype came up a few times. The DNA of the CDR3 is TGCAGCGTTGGAGGTAGTTCAGCGGAGACCCAGTACTTC. It specifies CSVGGSSAETQYF. The rearrangement uses TRBV29-1 and TRBJ2-5; D is undetermined. CDR3 length: 13 amino acids. CDR1 is SQVTM, CDR2 ANQGSEA, per germline. V shed 4 bases and J shed 5 bases, with 14 bases lying between them.

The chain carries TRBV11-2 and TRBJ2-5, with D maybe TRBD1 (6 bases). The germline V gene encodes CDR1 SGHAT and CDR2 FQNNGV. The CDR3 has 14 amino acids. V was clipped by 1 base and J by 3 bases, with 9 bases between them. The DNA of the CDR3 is TGTGCCAGCAGCTTAGTTTGGGACAAAGAGACCCAGTACTTC. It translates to CASSLVWDKETQYF.

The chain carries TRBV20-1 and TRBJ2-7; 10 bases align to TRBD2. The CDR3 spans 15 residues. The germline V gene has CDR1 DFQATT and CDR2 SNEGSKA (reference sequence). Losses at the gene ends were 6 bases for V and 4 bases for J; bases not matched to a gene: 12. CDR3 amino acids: CSADPEREGGYEQYF. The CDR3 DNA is TGCAGTGCCGACCCCGAGCGGGAGGGGGGTTACGAGCAGTACTTC.

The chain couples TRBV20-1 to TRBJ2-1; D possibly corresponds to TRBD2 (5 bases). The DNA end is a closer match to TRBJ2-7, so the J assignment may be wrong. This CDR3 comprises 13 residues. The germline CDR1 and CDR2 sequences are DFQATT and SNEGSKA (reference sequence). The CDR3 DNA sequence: TGCAGTGTCCAAGCGGATGCCTACAATGAGCAGTACTTC. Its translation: CSVQADAYNEQYF.

The CDR3 bases are TGTGCCAGCAGCGTAGTAGGCGGAATCGGTAATGAAAAACTGTTTTTT. It codes for CASSVVGGIGNEKLFF. This chain links TRBV9 with TRBJ1-4; D call uncertain. Trimming stripped 0 bases from V and 4 bases from J, with 13 bases between. CDR1 is SGDLS and CDR2 is YYNGEE in the germline V gene. This CDR3 comprises 16 residues.

The CDR3 sequence is CATKRDRRNNEQFF. The CDR3 nucleotides are TGTGCCACCAAGCGGGACAGGAGAAACAATGAGCAGTTCTTC. The V and J genes are TRBV6-2 or TRBV6-3 and TRBJ2-1; possible D gene TRBD1, 8 bases. The V end lost 10 bases, the J end lost 5 bases, and 18 bases lay between the germline ends. The CDR3 sequence is 14 residues long. CDR1 is MNHEY, CDR2 SVGEGT, per germline.

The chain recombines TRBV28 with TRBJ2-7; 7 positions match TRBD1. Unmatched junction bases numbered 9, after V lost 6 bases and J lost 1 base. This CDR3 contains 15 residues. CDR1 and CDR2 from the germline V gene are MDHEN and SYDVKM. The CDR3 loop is CASREPGTESYEQYF. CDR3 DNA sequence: TGTGCCAGCAGGGAACCCGGGACAGAGTCCTACGAGCAGTACTTC.

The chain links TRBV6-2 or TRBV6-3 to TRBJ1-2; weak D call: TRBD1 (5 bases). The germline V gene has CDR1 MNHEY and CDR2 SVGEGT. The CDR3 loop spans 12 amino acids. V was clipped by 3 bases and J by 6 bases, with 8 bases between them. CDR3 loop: CASSYGTDGYTF. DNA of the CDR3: TGTGCCAGCAGTTATGGGACGGATGGCTACACCTTC.

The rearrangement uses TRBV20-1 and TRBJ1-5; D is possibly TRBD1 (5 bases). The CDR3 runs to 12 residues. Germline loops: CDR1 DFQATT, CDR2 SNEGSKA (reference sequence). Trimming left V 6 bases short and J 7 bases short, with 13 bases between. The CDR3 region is CSARPGEQPQHF. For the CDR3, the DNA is TGCAGTGCCAGGCCGGGGGAACAGCCCCAGCATTTT.

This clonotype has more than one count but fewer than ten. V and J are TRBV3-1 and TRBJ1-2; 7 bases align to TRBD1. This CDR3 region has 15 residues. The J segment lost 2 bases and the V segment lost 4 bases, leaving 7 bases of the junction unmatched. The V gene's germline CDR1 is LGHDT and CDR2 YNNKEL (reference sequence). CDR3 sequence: CASSPGGRGNYGYTF. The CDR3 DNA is TGTGCCAGCAGCCCGGGGGGCAGGGGGAACTATGGCTACACCTTC.

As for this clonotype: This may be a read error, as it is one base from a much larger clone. In DNA form, the CDR3 reads TGTGCCAGCACCGTAGCGGGAGGGCCCTACGAGCAGTACTTC. It is translated as CASTVAGGPYEQYF. V is TRBV6-1 and J is TRBJ2-7; 11 nucleotides agree with TRBD2. Germline V gives CDR1 MNHNS, CDR2 SASEGT. V trimming: 7 bases; J trimming: 2 bases; junction bases outside the gene matches: 4. The CDR3 has 14 amino acids.

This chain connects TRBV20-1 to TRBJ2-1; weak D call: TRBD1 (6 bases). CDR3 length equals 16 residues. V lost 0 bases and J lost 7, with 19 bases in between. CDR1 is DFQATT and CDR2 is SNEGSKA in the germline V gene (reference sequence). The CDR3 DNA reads TGCAGTGCTAGAGAGGGACAAATGTATACCCGGAATGAGCAGTTCTTC. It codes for CSAREGQMYTRNEQFF.

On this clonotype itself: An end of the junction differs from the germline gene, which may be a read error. CDR3 bases: TGTACCACCAGCAGAGATACAGGCTACAGGTCAGGCGAGCAGTACTTC. It yields the protein CTTSRDTGYRSGEQYF. The rearrangement uses TRBV15 and TRBJ2-7, with TRBD1 as a possible D gene (5 bases). This CDR3 spans 16 amino acids. From germline, CDR1 is LNHNV and CDR2 YYDKDF (reference sequence).

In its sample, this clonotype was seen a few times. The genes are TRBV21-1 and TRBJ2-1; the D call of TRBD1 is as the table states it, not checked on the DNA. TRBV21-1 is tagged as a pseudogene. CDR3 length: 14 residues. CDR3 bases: TGTGCCAGCGAGCTTGGACAGGGGGCCCATGAGCAGTTCTTC. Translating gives CASELGQGAHEQFF.

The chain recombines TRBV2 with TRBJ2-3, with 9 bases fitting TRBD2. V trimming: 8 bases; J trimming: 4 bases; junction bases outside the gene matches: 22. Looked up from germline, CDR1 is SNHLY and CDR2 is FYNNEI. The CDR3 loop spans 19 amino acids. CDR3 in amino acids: CASPYPGSRVAGVSDTQYF. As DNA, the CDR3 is TGTGCCAGCCCCTACCCGGGGTCCAGAGTAGCGGGAGTGTCAGATACGCAGTATTTT.

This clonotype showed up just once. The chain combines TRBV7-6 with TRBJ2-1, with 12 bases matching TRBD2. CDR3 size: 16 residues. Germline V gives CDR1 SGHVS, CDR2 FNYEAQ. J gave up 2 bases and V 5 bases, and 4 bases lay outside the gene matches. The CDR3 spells CASSPRLAGAYNEQFF. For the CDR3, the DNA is TGTGCCAGCAGCCCGCGACTAGCGGGAGCCTACAATGAGCAGTTCTTC.

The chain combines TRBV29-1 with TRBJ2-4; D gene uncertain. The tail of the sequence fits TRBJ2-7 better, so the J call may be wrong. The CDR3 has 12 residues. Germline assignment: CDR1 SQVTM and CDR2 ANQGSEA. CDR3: CSASSDQDEQYF. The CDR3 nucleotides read TGCAGCGCTTCCTCAGACCAGGACGAGCAGTACTTC.

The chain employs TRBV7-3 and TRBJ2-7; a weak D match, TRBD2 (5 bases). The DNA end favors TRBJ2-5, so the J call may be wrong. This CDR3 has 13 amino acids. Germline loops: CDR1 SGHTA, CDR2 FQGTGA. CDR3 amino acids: CASSLQRAETQYF. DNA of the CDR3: TGTGCCAGCAGCTTGCAGAGGGCAGAGACCCAGTACTTC.

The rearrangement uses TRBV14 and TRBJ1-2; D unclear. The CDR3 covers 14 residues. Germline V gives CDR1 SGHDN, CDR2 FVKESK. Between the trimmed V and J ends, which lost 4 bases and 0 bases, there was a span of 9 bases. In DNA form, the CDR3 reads TGTGCCAGCAGCCCCAGGCTAGCTAACTATGGCTACACCTTC. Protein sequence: CASSPRLANYGYTF. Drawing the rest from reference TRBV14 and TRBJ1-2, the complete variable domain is EAGVTQFPSHSVIEKGQTVTLRCDPISGHDNLYWYRRVMGKEIKFLLHFVKESKQDESGMPNNRFLAERTGGTYSTLKVQPAELEDSGVYFCASSPRLANYGYTFGSGTRLTVV.

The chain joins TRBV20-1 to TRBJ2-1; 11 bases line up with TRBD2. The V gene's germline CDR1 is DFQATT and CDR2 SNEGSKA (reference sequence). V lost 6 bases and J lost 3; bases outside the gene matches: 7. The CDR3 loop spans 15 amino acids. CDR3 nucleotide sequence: TGCAGTGCCATAATGACTAGCGGGAACTACAATGAGCAGTTCTTC. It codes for CSAIMTSGNYNEQFF.